A selection of T cell receptor beta chains follows, all from one sample in a study of Ad26.COV2.S vaccination and SARS-CoV-2 variants. Data came from immunoSEQ multiplex PCR; TCRdb stores just in-frame clones and leaves some out. In the table there are roughly 350,000 clones, about 89% of which are singletons. Specimen: peripheral blood, collected in a trial of Ad26.COV2.S vaccine versus placebo. These receptors were obtained from a person between 18 and 59 years old who received the Ad26.COV2.S COVID-19 vaccine or a placebo. Both conserved end residues are trimmed from each CDR3. Each record gives: J gene, clone size, V gene, CDR3 protein. Rows may omit the clone size; those that give it use once, few, many or a size class.

>TRBJ2-3|NA|TRBV7-8
ASSLASTGNTQY
>TRBJ2-5|NA|TRBV3-1/TRBV3-2
ASSQSREETQY
>TRBJ2-3|NA|TRBV19
ASTRGGSGDTQY
>TRBJ2-2|NA|TRBV27
ASRILEAGELF
>TRBJ1-5|few|TRBV19
ASSIWGQGNQPQH
>TRBJ1-2|few|TRBV7-9
ASSSRRWGYT
>TRBJ2-3|NA|TRBV2
ASSGLAEDTQY
>TRBJ2-6|NA|TRBV27
ASSVWDSSSGANVLT
>TRBJ2-7|NA|TRBV5-1
ASRRSPGQVSYEQY
>TRBJ2-7|NA|TRBV18
ASSPRGRGHEQY
>TRBJ1-1|NA|TRBV25-1
ASRSGTGFKEYTEAF
>TRBJ1-6|NA|TRBV24-1
ATSGLKTEINSPLH
>TRBJ1-5|once|TRBV19
ASSLEGSRNQPQH
>TRBJ2-5|NA|TRBV18
ASSETGTRGETQY
>TRBJ2-7|NA|TRBV2
ASSGQGAEQY
>TRBJ1-2|NA|TRBV2
ASKPDRGGSYGYT
>TRBJ2-5|NA|TRBV18
ASSLQETQY
>TRBJ1-4|NA|TRBV27
ASSNFRTGGKEKLF
>TRBJ2-2|NA|TRBV5-4
ASSFKQYAGGELF
>TRBJ1-5|NA|TRBV6-1
ASSEAFFTGNQPQH
>TRBJ1-4|NA|TRBV28
ASRGQGATNEKLF
>TRBJ2-1|NA|TRBV7-9
ASSLAPAGEYNEQF
>TRBJ2-1|once|TRBV11-3
ASSTGNEQF
>TRBJ2-1|once|TRBV6-5
ASSYDWTGSNEQF